The 13 T cell receptor beta chains below all came from one sample that was sequenced in a study of neurological immune-mediated disorders (dated by TCRdb to between 2018 and 2021). Libraries were built with 5' RACE. The listed sequencing device is Illumina HiSeq 2500. TCRdb trimmed public reads at Q25 via fastp, called clones via MiXCR and kept in-frame beta chains. Rows merge per CDR3 protein into single entries with the most common DNA and genes. The sample includes roughly 50,000 distinct CDR3 sequences, with roughly 25% observed a single time. The ten top clones hold around a quarter of the sample. The sample comprised PBMCs. These receptors were taken from a woman aged 70 to 79 in good health.

This clonotype was found many times. The CDR3 region is CASSGSGNNEQFF. DNA of the CDR3: TGTGCCAGCAGCGGTAGCGGCAACAATGAGCAGTTCTTC. This chain connects TRBV9 to TRBJ2-1, with D maybe TRBD2 (6 bases). Germline CDR1 SGDLS, CDR2 YYNGEE. Trimming removed 3 bases at V and 5 bases at J, with 9 bases between. This CDR3 contains 13 residues.

This clonotype showed up just a few times. V and J are TRBV19 and TRBJ2-1; the D gene could be TRBD1 or TRBD2 (7 bases each). Germline assignment: CDR1 LNHDA and CDR2 SQIVND (reference sequence). Trimming took off 10 bases at V and 4 bases at J, with 23 bases between the two ends. This CDR3 contains 16 residues. Here the CDR3 DNA reads TGTGCCAAAAACCTTCCGGGGAGGGGGCGATACAATGAGCAGTTCTTC. Residues: CAKNLPGRGRYNEQFF.

With respect to this clonotype: This may be a read error: a much more frequent sequence differs by one nucleotide. The chain has TRBV24-1 and TRBJ2-3; 9 nucleotides match TRBD2. The CDR3 covers 15 residues. Germline assignment: CDR1 KGHDR and CDR2 SFDVKD. DNA for the CDR3: TGTGCCACCAGTGATTTAGCGGGGGGCACAGATACGCATTATTTT. Translation gives CATSDLAGGTDTHYF.

Many counts were recorded for this clonotype. CDR3 sequence: CASSHTGGTGELFF. The CDR3, as DNA: TGTGCCAGCAGCCATACAGGGGGAACCGGGGAGCTGTTTTTT. This rearrangement joins TRBV7-2 to TRBJ2-2; 8 bases align to TRBD1. V gave up 5 bases and J gave up 5 bases; unmatched junction bases: 4. This CDR3 spans 14 amino acids. The V gene's germline CDR1 is SGHTA and CDR2 FQGNSA.

This clonotype was recorded at least ten times. This sequence joins TRBV5-1 and TRBJ2-3, with D tentatively TRBD1 (5 bases). Per the germline V gene, CDR1 is SGHRS and CDR2 is YFSETQ. The CDR3 has 16 amino acids. Trimming removed 0 bases at V and 0 bases at J, with 11 bases between. The CDR3 is CASSLGQTESTDTQYF. The CDR3 bases are TGCGCCAGCAGCTTGGGACAGACCGAGAGCACAGATACGCAGTATTTT. Filled out from reference TRBV5-1 and TRBJ2-3, the complete variable domain reads KAGVTQTPRYLIKTRGQQVTLSCSPISGHRSVSWYQQTPGQGLQFLFEYFSETQRNKGNFPGRFSGRQFSNSRSEMNVSTLELGDSALYLCASSLGQTESTDTQYFGPGTRLTVL.

The CDR3 DNA sequence: TGTGCCAGCAGTTCCCTAGCGGGGGGAAGTAATGAGCAGTTCTTC. Translation gives CASSSLAGGSNEQFF. The chain has TRBV27 and TRBJ2-1; 11 bases map to TRBD2. The CDR3 loop spans 15 amino acids. Trimming cost V 4 bases and J 7 bases; bases outside gene matches: 6. Germline assignment: CDR1 MNHEY and CDR2 SMNVEV (reference sequence).

This clonotype was counted at least ten times. The CDR3 coding sequence is TGTGCCAGCAGCTTCGTTAGGTCTAATACGCAGTATTTT. Translated, it gives CASSFVRSNTQYF. The chain recombines TRBV5-6 with TRBJ2-3; D gene unclear. There are 13 residues in the CDR3. Germline lookup yields CDR1 SGHDT and CDR2 YYEEEE. The V gene lost 2 bases and the J gene lost 7 bases, with 11 bases spanning the gap.

The V and J genes are TRBV6-1 and TRBJ2-3; 8 nucleotides agree with TRBD1. The CDR3 covers 12 residues. With V trimmed by 10 bases and J by 3 bases, 3 bases remained unmatched. Germline V gene sequence: CDR1 MNHNS, CDR2 SASEGT. The CDR3 nucleotides are TGTGCCACCCGGACAGGGACAGATACGCAGTATTTT. It specifies CATRTGTDTQYF.

This clonotype ranks as medium-sized. This chain connects TRBV28 to TRBJ2-1; 7 bases agree with TRBD1. The CDR3 is 14 residues long. The V and J ends lost 8 bases and 1 base, in that order; junction bases with no gene match: 5. Germline CDR1 and CDR2: MDHEN and SYDVKM. The CDR3 spells CASYGTESYNEQFF. CDR3 bases: TGTGCCAGCTATGGGACAGAATCCTACAATGAGCAGTTCTTC.

This chain connects TRBV12-3 or TRBV12-4 to TRBJ1-6; D is perhaps TRBD1 (6 bases). V dropped 2 bases and J dropped 9 bases, with 20 bases sitting between them. The CDR3 extends over 17 amino acids. This chain's CDR3 is CASSLSGLLEQGSPLHF. The DNA for the CDR3 is TGTGCCAGCAGTTTATCCGGGCTCCTGGAACAGGGTTCACCCCTCCACTTT.

The gene calls are TRBV29-1 and TRBJ2-7, with TRBD1 matching 8 bases. Germline V gene sequence: CDR1 SQVTM, CDR2 ANQGSEA. The CDR3 sequence is 13 residues long. J gave up 5 bases and V 6 bases, and 9 bases lay outside the gene matches. The CDR3 sequence: CSVAGQVPDEQYF. CDR3 nucleotide sequence: TGCAGCGTGGCGGGACAGGTCCCTGACGAGCAGTACTTC.

There are many counts of this clonotype. This chain uses TRBV5-1 with TRBJ2-3; possibly TRBD1 or TRBD2 for D (5 bases each). Germline CDR1 and CDR2: SGHRS and YFSETQ. V was pared by 7 bases and J by 4 bases, with 19 bases between. CDR3 size: 15 residues. The CDR3 here is CASGIEGPVPDTQYF. As DNA, the CDR3 is TGCGCCAGCGGGATTGAGGGGCCGGTCCCAGATACGCAGTATTTT.

By sample share, this clonotype is medium-sized (0.01 to 0.1%). The chain is built from TRBV28 and TRBJ2-5; 10 bases align to TRBD1. The CDR3 totals 14 residues. With V trimmed by 5 bases and J by 5 bases, 5 bases remained unmatched. Germline V CDR1 and CDR2: MDHEN, SYDVKM. CDR3 in amino acids: CASSPDRGWETQYF. DNA for the CDR3: TGTGCCAGCAGTCCGGACAGGGGGTGGGAGACCCAGTACTTC.